The 13 T cell receptor beta chains listed next were all sequenced from one sample in a study of T cells in Graves' hyperthyroidism and ophthalmopathy. The source material, RNA transcripts, was used to amplify TCR beta CDR3 regions. TCR CDR3 regions were first amplified by RT-PCR with HTBI primers. TCRdb itself ran the multiplex PCR reads through MiXCR, one entry per CDR3 protein. The table includes 600,000 to 800,000 distinct CDR3 sequences, 30% to 40% detected once. Specimen: blood. The receptors were gathered from a woman aged 40 to 50 with Graves' hyperthyroidism.

This clonotype has just a few counts. This chain connects TRBV4-3 to TRBJ2-7; D uncertain. This CDR3 is built from 14 residues. CDR1 is LGHNA, CDR2 YSLEER, per germline. The ends were cut back, 1 base at V and 0 bases at J, with 7 bases in the middle. In nucleotides, the CDR3 is TGCGCCAGCAGCCAAGGGCAGGACTCCTACGAGCAGTACTTC. Translating gives CASSQGQDSYEQYF.

The V and J genes are TRBV10-3 and TRBJ2-6; 10 bases are shared with TRBD1. This CDR3 is 18 amino acids long. Germline CDR1 is ENHRY and CDR2 is SYGVKD. J gave up 4 bases and V 7 bases, and 13 bases lay outside the gene matches. CDR3 DNA sequence: TGTGCCATCAAGATAGGACAGGGGGATTACACCGGGGCCAACGTCCTGACTTTC. Translated: CAIKIGQGDYTGANVLTF.

This clonotype was counted ten times or more. The chain recombines TRBV7-3 with TRBJ1-1; the D gene is possibly TRBD1 (5 bases). The V gene lost 2 bases and the J gene lost 1 base, with 8 bases spanning the gap. In germline, CDR1 is SGHTA, CDR2 FQGTGA. The CDR3 covers 14 residues. CDR3 region: CASSLLGENTEAFF. DNA of the CDR3: TGTGCCAGCAGCTTATTAGGGGAGAACACTGAAGCTTTCTTT.

This clonotype was counted many times. The V and J genes are TRBV5-4 and TRBJ1-2; D remains ambiguous. Per germline, CDR1 SGHNT and CDR2 YYREEE (reference sequence). Trimming took 0 bases from V and 12 from J, leaving 9 bases between them. CDR3 length equals 11 residues. CDR3 residues: CASSLGPRHTF. The CDR3 nucleotides are TGTGCCAGCAGCTTGGGACCCCGTCACACCTTC.

The chain couples TRBV19 to TRBJ1-3, with D perhaps matching TRBD1 (5 bases). The CDR3 consists of 19 residues. CDR1 and CDR2 from the germline V gene are LNHDA and SQIVND (reference sequence). The V end was cut by 2 bases, the J end by 0 bases, with 20 bases between. This chain's CDR3 is CASSIMGGGGKLSGNTIYF. In nucleotides, the CDR3 is TGTGCCAGTAGTATAATGGGAGGTGGGGGTAAACTCTCTGGAAACACCATATATTTT.

This rearrangement joins TRBV28 to TRBJ2-6, with a possible D match to TRBD1 (5 bases). CDR3 length equals 15 residues. Germline-derived CDR1 and CDR2 are MDHEN and SYDVKM. The ends were cut back, 4 bases at V and 0 bases at J, with 7 bases in the middle. In DNA, the CDR3 is TGTGCCAGCAGTTCGGACAACTCTGGGGCCAACGTCCTGACTTTC. Protein: CASSSDNSGANVLTF.

This chain uses TRBV4-1 with TRBJ1-5, with D hard to call. Trimming cost V 0 bases and J 6 bases, with 6 bases left between them. The germline V gene has CDR1 MGHRA and CDR2 YSYEKL. The length of the CDR3 is 13 residues. CDR3: CASSQEWGQPQHF. The CDR3 coding sequence is TGCGCCAGCAGCCAAGAGTGGGGTCAGCCCCAGCATTTT.

V and J are TRBV10-3 and TRBJ1-1, with D unclear. Per germline, CDR1 ENHRY and CDR2 SYGVKD. Between the trimmed V and J ends, which lost 11 bases and 6 bases, there was a span of 19 bases. The CDR3 has 13 residues. The CDR3 spells CAVKPGNFAEAFF. DNA for the CDR3: TGTGCCGTCAAACCCGGGAATTTCGCTGAAGCTTTCTTT.

This clonotype has a count of ten or more. The J gene is TRBJ1-5, the V gene TRBV25-1; D call uncertain. Trimming stripped 4 bases from V and 0 bases from J, with 10 bases between. There are 15 residues in the CDR3. Looked up from germline, CDR1 is MGHDK and CDR2 is SYGVNS. CDR3 nucleotides: TGTGCCAGCAGTGCCTCGGACGGTAGCAATCAGCCCCAGCATTTT. Translated, it gives CASSASDGSNQPQHF.

The chain employs TRBV9 and TRBJ1-1; maybe TRBD1 (5 bases). The CDR3 has 15 residues. Germline V gene sequence: CDR1 SGDLS, CDR2 YYNGEE. Trimming pared 0 bases from V and 3 bases from J, leaving 12 bases between. CDR3 bases: TGTGCCAGCAGCGTAGAGGTTGGGGGTTACACTGAAGCTTTCTTT. It codes for CASSVEVGGYTEAFF.

This clonotype has ten or more counts. The chain has TRBV20-1 and TRBJ1-4; D is uncertain. V was cut by 5 bases and J by 3 bases, with 7 bases left in between. CDR3 length equals 12 residues. Germline V lookup: CDR1 DFQATT, CDR2 SNEGSKA (reference sequence). The CDR3, as DNA: TGCAGTGCTGGTAACGCTAATGAAAAACTGTTTTTT. It encodes CSAGNANEKLFF.

Points on this clonotype: The junction departs from the called germline gene at one end, perhaps through a read error. The chain recombines TRBV19 with TRBJ2-2, with D possibly being TRBD2 (5 bases). CDR1 and CDR2 from the germline V gene are LNHDA and SQIVND (reference sequence). The CDR3 consists of 16 residues. The CDR3 region is CASSIDHGSYTGKLFF. The CDR3 DNA reads TGTGCCAGTAGTATAGATCATGGCAGCTACACCGGGAAGCTGTTTTTT.

This clonotype was seen a single time. The chain joins TRBV30 to TRBJ1-1, with a tentative D call TRBD1 (5 bases). CDR3 size: 16 residues. V was trimmed by 2 bases and J by 5 bases, leaving 21 bases between them. The germline V gene has CDR1 GTSNPN and CDR2 SVGIG (reference sequence). The CDR3 here is CAWSHLDGTPRTEAFF. Written as DNA, the CDR3 is TGTGCCTGGAGTCACCTAGACGGGACTCCAAGGACTGAAGCTTTCTTT. The complete variable domain, with remaining parts taken from reference TRBV30 and TRBJ1-1, reads SQTIHQWPATLVQPVGSPLSLECTVEGTSNPNLYWYRQAAGRGLQLLFYSVGIGQISSEVPQNLSASRPQDRQFILSSKKLLLSDSGFYLCAWSHLDGTPRTEAFFGQGTRLTVV.